What follows are 15 T cell receptor beta chains derived from one specimen sequenced in a study of cytomegalovirus exposure and HLA in healthy donors. Method: immunoSEQ multiplex PCR; TCRdb's copy keeps in-frame clones and lacks some. The sample holds under 200,000 clones, around 80% seen once. Sequenced: PBMCs. Receptors originate from a woman in her twenties or thirties in good health and CMV-seronegative.

The chain carries TRBV18 and TRBJ1-2, with D perhaps TRBD1 (5 bases). Looked up from germline, CDR1 is KGHSH and CDR2 is LQKENI. CDR3 size: 16 residues. V lost 6 bases to trimming and J lost 6 bases, with 23 bases between them. CDR3 coding DNA: TGTGCCAGCTCTCAAACCGGGACGCTAGCGCCTAATGGCTACACCTTC. Protein product: CASSQTGTLAPNGYTF.

The chain couples TRBV7-6 to TRBJ2-7; 8 nucleotides line up with TRBD1. This CDR3 spans 15 amino acids. Germline V gene sequence: CDR1 SGHVS, CDR2 FNYEAQ. Unmatched junction bases numbered 7, after V lost 5 bases and J lost 1 base. The CDR3 nucleotides are TGTGCCAGCAGCCTCGGACAGGGAGGATCCTACGAGCAGTACTTC. Translated, it gives CASSLGQGGSYEQYF.

The chain combines TRBV7-2 with TRBJ2-3; D perhaps matches TRBD2 (6 bases). V gave up 5 bases and J gave up 9 bases, with 12 bases separating them. Germline loops: CDR1 SGHTA, CDR2 FQGNSA. CDR3 length equals 12 residues. CDR3 residues: CASSATSLTQYF. The CDR3 nucleotides are TGTGCCAGCAGCGCGACTAGTTTGACGCAGTATTTT.

This chain uses TRBV23-1 with TRBJ1-4; TRBD1 matches at 8 bases. TRBV23-1 is annotated as an ORF whose role is uncertain. The CDR3 runs to 16 residues. Unmatched junction bases numbered 7, after V lost 1 base and J lost 6 bases. The CDR3 DNA follows: TGCGCCAGCAGTCAATGGAGACAGGGGAAGGATGAAAAACTGTTTTTT. Translating it yields CASSQWRQGKDEKLFF.

This clone was detected only once. V is TRBV5-8 and J is TRBJ1-1; 8 bases are shared with TRBD1. The trim removed 5 bases at V and 13 bases at J, leaving 10 bases unmatched. Per germline, CDR1 SGHTS and CDR2 YDEGEE. The CDR3 totals 12 residues. DNA of the CDR3: TGTGCCAGCAGTATTGACAGGGGCGGTATTTTCTTT. Translating gives CASSIDRGGIFF.

This rearrangement joins TRBV6-1 to TRBJ2-5, with TRBD1 matching over 12 bases. In germline, CDR1 is MNHNS, CDR2 SASEGT. J was trimmed by 4 bases and V by 7 bases; bases with no gene match: 7. The CDR3 covers 15 residues. This CDR3 is CASTPWDRGRETQYF. The CDR3 DNA follows: TGTGCCAGCACCCCCTGGGACAGGGGGCGAGAGACCCAGTACTTC.

This clone was recorded a few times. This chain joins TRBV27 and TRBJ2-7; TRBD1 is a possible D gene (5 bases). CDR1 and CDR2 from the germline V gene are MNHEY and SMNVEV (reference sequence). The CDR3 contains 13 residues. The V gene lost 4 bases and the J gene lost 5 bases, with 12 bases spanning the gap. The CDR3 loop is CASSSRQINEQYF. CDR3 DNA: TGTGCCAGCAGTTCTCGACAGATTAACGAGCAGTACTTC.

The chain couples TRBV6-1 to TRBJ1-5; D is perhaps TRBD1 (6 bases). V was shortened by 3 bases and J by 4 bases, with 13 bases between the two germline ends. This CDR3 comprises 15 residues. CDR1 is MNHNS, CDR2 SASEGT, per germline. CDR3 sequence (DNA): TGTGCCAGCAGTGATTCCGACAGGCGGAATCAGCCCCAGCATTTT. Its protein is CASSDSDRRNQPQHF.

This clone is a singleton in its sample. The chain carries TRBV6-5 and TRBJ2-7; tentatively, D is TRBD1 (5 bases). V was shortened by 2 bases and J by 7 bases, with 18 bases between the two germline ends. The CDR3 sequence is 15 residues long. The germline V gene encodes CDR1 MNHEY and CDR2 SVGAGI. The CDR3 protein is CASSYERTPTGEQYF. CDR3 sequence (DNA): TGTGCCAGCAGTTACGAAAGGACACCCACCGGGGAGCAGTACTTC.

The rearrangement joins TRBV6-1 to TRBJ2-7, with 9 bases lining up with TRBD1. With 9 bases clipped from V and 1 base from J, the junction kept 7 bases outside the gene matches. The CDR3 consists of 14 residues. The germline CDR1 and CDR2 sequences are MNHNS and SASEGT. The CDR3 is CARRDRGISYEQYF. CDR3 bases: TGTGCCAGGAGAGACAGGGGGATTTCCTACGAGCAGTACTTC.

The V call is TRBV6-5, the J call TRBJ1-2; possible D gene TRBD1, 6 bases. This CDR3 has 14 residues. V was clipped by 4 bases and J by 8 bases, with 17 bases between them. The germline gives CDR1 MNHEY, CDR2 SVGAGI. CDR3: CASSSPRGYGGYTF. The CDR3 bases are TGTGCCAGCAGTTCCCCTAGGGGGTACGGCGGCTACACCTTC.

The V gene is TRBV7-2, the J gene TRBJ2-1; 11 bases fit TRBD2. The CDR3 totals 15 residues. Germline V lookup: CDR1 SGHTA, CDR2 FQGNSA. The trim removed 5 bases at V and 8 bases at J, leaving 8 bases unmatched. The CDR3 DNA follows: TGTGCCAGCAGCCCACTTGGTAGCGGGGGGGATGAGCAGTTCTTC. Protein sequence: CASSPLGSGGDEQFF.

This chain connects TRBV19 to TRBJ2-2, with D possibly TRBD2 on 5 matching bases. This CDR3 contains 14 residues. Per the germline V gene, CDR1 is LNHDA and CDR2 is SQIVND (reference sequence). The ends were cut back, 2 bases at V and 5 bases at J, with 9 bases in the middle. The CDR3 loop is CASSIPGITGELFF. The CDR3 coding sequence is TGTGCCAGTAGTATACCCGGGATTACCGGGGAGCTGTTTTTT.

The chain carries TRBV11-1 and TRBJ2-1; TRBD2 might be the D (6 bases). The CDR3 is 12 amino acids. The V and J ends lost 5 bases and 8 bases respectively, with 10 bases between them. Germline V gene lookup returns CDR1 SGHAT and CDR2 FQDESV (reference sequence). The CDR3 is CASSRRGDEQFF. CDR3 DNA sequence: TGTGCCAGCAGCCGACGCGGGGATGAGCAGTTCTTC.

This rearrangement joins TRBV12-5 to TRBJ2-1, with 12 nucleotides matching TRBD2. The CDR3 length is 18 residues. The junction had 10 bases not matched to a gene; V was cut back by 4 bases and J by 3 bases. Looked up from germline, CDR1 is LGHNT and CDR2 is FRNRAP. CDR3 residues: CASGSPASGGAHYNEQFF. Written as DNA, the CDR3 is TGTGCTAGTGGTTCCCCTGCTAGCGGGGGGGCTCACTACAATGAGCAGTTCTTC.